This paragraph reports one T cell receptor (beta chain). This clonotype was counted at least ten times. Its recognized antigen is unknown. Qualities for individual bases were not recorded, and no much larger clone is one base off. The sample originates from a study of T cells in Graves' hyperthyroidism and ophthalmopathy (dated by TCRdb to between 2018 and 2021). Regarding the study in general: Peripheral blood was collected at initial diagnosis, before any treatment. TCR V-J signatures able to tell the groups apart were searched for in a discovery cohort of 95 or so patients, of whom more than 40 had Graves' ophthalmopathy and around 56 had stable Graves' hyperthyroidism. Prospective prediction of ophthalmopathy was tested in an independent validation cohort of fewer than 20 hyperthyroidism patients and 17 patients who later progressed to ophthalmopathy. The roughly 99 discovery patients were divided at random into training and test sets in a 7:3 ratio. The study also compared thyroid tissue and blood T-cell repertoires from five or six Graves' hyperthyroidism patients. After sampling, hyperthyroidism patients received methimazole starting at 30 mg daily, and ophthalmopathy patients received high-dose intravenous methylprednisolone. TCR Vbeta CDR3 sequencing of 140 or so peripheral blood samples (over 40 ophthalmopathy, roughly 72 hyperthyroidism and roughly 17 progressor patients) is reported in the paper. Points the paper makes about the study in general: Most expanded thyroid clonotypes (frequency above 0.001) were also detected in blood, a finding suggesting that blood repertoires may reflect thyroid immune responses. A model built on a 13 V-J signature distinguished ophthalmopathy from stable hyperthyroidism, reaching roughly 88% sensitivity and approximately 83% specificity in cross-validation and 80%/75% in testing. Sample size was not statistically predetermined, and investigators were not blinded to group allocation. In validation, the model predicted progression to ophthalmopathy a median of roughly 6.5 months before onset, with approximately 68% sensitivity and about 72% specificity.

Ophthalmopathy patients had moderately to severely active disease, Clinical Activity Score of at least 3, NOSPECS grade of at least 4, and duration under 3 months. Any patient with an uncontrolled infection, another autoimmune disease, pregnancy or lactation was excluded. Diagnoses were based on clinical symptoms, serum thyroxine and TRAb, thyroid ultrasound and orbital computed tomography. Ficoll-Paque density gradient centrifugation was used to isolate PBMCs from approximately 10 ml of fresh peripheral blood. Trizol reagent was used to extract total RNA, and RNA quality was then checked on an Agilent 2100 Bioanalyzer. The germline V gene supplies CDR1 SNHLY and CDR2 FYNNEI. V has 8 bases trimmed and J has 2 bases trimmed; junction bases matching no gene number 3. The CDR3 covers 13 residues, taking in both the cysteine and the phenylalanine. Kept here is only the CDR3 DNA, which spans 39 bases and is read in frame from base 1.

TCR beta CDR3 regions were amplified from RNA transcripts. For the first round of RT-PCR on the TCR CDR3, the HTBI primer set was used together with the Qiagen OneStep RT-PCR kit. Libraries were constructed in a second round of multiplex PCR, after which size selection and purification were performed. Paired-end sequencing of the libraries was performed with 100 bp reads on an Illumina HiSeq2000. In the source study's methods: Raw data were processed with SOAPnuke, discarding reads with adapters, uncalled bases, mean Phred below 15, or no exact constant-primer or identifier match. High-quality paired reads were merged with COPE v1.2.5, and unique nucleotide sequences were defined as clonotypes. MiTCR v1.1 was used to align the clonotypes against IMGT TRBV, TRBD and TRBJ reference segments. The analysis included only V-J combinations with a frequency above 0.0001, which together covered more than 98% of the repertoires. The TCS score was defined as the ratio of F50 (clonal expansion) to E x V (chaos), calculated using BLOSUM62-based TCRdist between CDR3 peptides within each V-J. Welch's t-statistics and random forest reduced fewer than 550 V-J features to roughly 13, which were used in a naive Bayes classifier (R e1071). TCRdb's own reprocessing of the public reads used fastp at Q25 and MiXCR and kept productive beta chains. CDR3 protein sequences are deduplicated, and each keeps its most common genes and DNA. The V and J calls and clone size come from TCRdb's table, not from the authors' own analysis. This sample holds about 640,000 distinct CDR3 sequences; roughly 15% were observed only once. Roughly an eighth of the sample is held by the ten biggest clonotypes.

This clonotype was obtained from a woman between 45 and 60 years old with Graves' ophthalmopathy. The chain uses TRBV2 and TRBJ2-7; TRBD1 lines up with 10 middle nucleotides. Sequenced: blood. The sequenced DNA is TGTGCCAGCCAAGGACAGGGGGCCTACGAGCAGTACTTC. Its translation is CASQGQGAYEQYF.